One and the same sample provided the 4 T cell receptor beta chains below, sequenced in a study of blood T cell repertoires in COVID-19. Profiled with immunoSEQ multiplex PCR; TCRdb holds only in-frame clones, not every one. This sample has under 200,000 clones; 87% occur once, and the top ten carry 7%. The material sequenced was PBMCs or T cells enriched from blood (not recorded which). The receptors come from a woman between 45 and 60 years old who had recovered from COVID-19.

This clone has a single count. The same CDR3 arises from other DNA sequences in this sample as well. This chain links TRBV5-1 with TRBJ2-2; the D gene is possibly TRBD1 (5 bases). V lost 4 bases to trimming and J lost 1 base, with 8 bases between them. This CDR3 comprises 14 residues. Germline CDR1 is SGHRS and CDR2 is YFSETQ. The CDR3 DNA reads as TGCGCCAGCAGCCTAACAGGGAACACCGGGGAGCTGTTTTTT. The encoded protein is CASSLTGNTGELFF.

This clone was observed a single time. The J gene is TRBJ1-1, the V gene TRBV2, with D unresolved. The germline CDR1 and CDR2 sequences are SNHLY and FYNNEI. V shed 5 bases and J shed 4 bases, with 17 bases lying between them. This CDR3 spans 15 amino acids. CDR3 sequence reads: CASSSVASAPTEAFF. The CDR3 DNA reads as TGTGCCAGCAGTTCCGTAGCCTCAGCCCCCACTGAAGCTTTCTTT.

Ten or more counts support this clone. The CDR3 protein is CASRGNSGSADTQYF. CDR3 nucleotides: TGTGCCAGCAGAGGGAATAGCGGGAGCGCAGATACGCAGTATTTT. The chain carries TRBV25-1 and TRBJ2-3; TRBD2 matches 9 bases. V was pared by 6 bases and J by 4 bases, with 8 bases of the junction left unmatched. The CDR3 covers 15 residues. The germline CDR1 and CDR2 sequences are MGHDK and SYGVNS.

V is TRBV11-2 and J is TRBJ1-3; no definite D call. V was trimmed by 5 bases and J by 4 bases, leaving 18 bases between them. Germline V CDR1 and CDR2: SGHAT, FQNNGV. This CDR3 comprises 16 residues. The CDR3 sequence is CASSRDAGSGGNTIYF. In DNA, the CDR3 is TGTGCCAGCAGCCGCGACGCGGGGTCGGGGGGAAACACCATATATTTT.